This TCR beta chain was documented in a study of a mutant IDH1 vaccine in newly diagnosed glioma. CDR3 length: 15 residues. Per the germline V gene, CDR1 is GTSNPN and CDR2 is SVGIG (reference sequence). With 1 base clipped from V and 7 bases from J, the junction kept 10 bases outside the gene matches. Comment on this clone: Its specificity is unknown.

Time point here: week 35, safety follow-up. Every single dose of the vaccine, 300 ug of mutant IDH1 20-mer peptide, came with topical imiquimod. Eight vaccinations reached patients in weeks 1, 3, 5, 7, 11, 15, 19 and 23. Clones were sequenced by immunoSEQ multiplex PCR, and TCRdb holds only the in-frame ones, with some missing. The table includes some 48,000 clones, over 65% detected once. This sequence joins TRBV30 and TRBJ2-1; 7 bases are shared with TRBD2. The source of this sequence is a man aged 40-49 years with glioma. The sequencing here drew on PBMCs, taken from a glioma patient whose treatment included an IDH1 peptide vaccine. CDR3 in DNA: TGTGCCTGGAGTGCCCTGATGAGCGGGACTAATGAGCAGTTCTTC. Amino acid sequence: CAWSALMSGTNEQFF.